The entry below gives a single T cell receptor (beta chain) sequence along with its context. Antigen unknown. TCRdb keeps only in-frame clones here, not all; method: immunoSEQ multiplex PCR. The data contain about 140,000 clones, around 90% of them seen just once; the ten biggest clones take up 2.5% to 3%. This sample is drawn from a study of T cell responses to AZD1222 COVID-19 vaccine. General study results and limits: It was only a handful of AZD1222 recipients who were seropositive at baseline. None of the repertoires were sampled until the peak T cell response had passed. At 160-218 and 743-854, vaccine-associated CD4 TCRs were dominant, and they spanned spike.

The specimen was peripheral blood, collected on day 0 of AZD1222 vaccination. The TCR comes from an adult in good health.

CDR3 residues: CASSPIEGGTYEQYF. CDR3 DNA: TGTGCCAGCTCACCAATTGAGGGGGGGACCTACGAGCAGTACTTC. This chain links TRBV18 with TRBJ2-7, with D maybe TRBD2 (7 bases). The CDR3 contains 15 residues. CDR1 is KGHSH and CDR2 is LQKENI in the germline V gene. Trimming took 2 bases from V and 2 from J, leaving 13 bases between them.